This TCR beta chain was identified during a study of T cells in tuberculosis. Overall study: Sequenced TCRs come from CD1B-GMM tetramer-binding T cells. Findings and caveats of the study: The stringent gate may have excluded weak CD1B-GMM tetramer binders.

Libraries were prepared by immunoSEQ multiplex PCR; TCRdb keeps only in-frame clonotypes and omits some of them. This table holds 80,000 to 100,000 clones, just over 90% found once. After thawing and overnight rest, PBMC were stained with GMM-loaded CD1B tetramer, viability dye and anti-CD3 for sorting. The lipid loaded on the CD1B tetramers was C32 glucose monomycolate from Rhodococcus equi. PBMC for tetramer sorting were first depleted of CD14-expressing monocytes. About 100,000 tetramer-negative cells were sorted from each donor. CDR3 size: 12 residues. CDR1 SGHAT and CDR2 FQDESV come from the germline V gene (reference sequence).

Sequences were obtained from CD1b-GMM tetramer-negative cells sorted from PBMCs. The sequence derives from an adult woman with latent tuberculosis. This sequence joins TRBV11-1 and TRBJ2-5; D call uncertain. TRBJ2-7 explains the end of the DNA better; the J call may be wrong. The CDR3 spells CASSSDSYEQYF. DNA of the CDR3: TGTGCCAGCAGCTCCGACTCCTACGAGCAGTACTTC.